This T cell receptor (beta chain) was retrieved from a study of CD4 T cells in relation to SARS-CoV-2 and coronaviruses. Across the whole study: PBMCs were cultured with antigen for over 8 days before TCR beta sequencing.

This clone has just a few counts. Its antigen is still unknown. Regarding the study as a whole: The cross-reactivity analysis covered only spike protein, not other viral proteins.

CD4+ T cells from unexposed donors were obtained before the COVID-19 pandemic (2011-2018). The cells were cultured for about 10 days before CD4+ T cells were isolated. Testing used SARS-CoV-2 S/N and four cold-coronavirus spikes on unexposed-donor CD4+ T cells, cells permitting. Each well had about 2.1 million PBMCs in 5% human AB serum with IL-2. The data were produced by immunoSEQ multiplex PCR, yet TCRdb's version contains in-frame clones alone and is incomplete. The table includes about 25,000 clones, 76% detected once. The V and J ends lost 3 bases and 2 bases respectively, with 11 bases between them. This CDR3 spans 14 amino acids. Germline lookup yields CDR1 KGHSH and CDR2 LQKENI.

This sequence originates from a human donor in good health. V is TRBV18 and J is TRBJ2-7; perhaps TRBD1 as D (5 bases). Sequencing was done on a sample of CD4+ T cells from PBMCs, cultured in vitro. Written as DNA, the CDR3 is TGTGCCAGCTCACCGGCAGGGTCCACCTACGAGCAGTACTTC. It codes for CASSPAGSTYEQYF.